What follows are 24 T cell receptor beta chains derived from one specimen sequenced in a study of OX40 agonist ivuxolimab in advanced cancers. The assay was immunoSEQ multiplex PCR, and TCRdb's table has in-frame clones only and misses some. The data contain around 17,000 clones, 75% to 90% of them seen just once; the ten biggest clones take up nearly 20%. This specimen was CD4+ or CD8+ T cells sorted from blood, taken in a trial of the OX40 agonist ivuxolimab. These receptors were obtained from an adult with an advanced solid tumor such as melanoma, head and neck, liver or kidney cancer.

The V gene is TRBV5-4, the J gene TRBJ2-3, with D possibly matching TRBD1 (6 bases). The V and J ends lost 3 bases and 6 bases respectively, with 14 bases between them. Looked up from germline, CDR1 is SGHNT and CDR2 is YYREEE (reference sequence). CDR3 length equals 14 residues. CDR3 sequence (DNA): TGTGCCAGCAGCTCTAAACAGGGAATGGATACGCAGTATTTT. Encoded protein: CASSSKQGMDTQYF.

The rearrangement joins TRBV10-3 to TRBJ2-2; 10 bases map to TRBD1. V lost 7 bases to trimming and J lost 2 bases; unmatched junction nucleotides: 7. Germline V gives CDR1 ENHRY, CDR2 SYGVKD. The CDR3 contains 16 residues. CDR3 sequence (DNA): TGTGCCATCAACTACCGGGACAGGGGAAACACCGGGGAGCTGTTTTTT. Translating gives CAINYRDRGNTGELFF.

The chain couples TRBV10-3 to TRBJ1-1, with D possibly being TRBD1 (5 bases). Trimming took 4 bases from V and 2 from J, leaving 14 bases between them. The germline gives CDR1 ENHRY, CDR2 SYGVKD. This CDR3 has 15 residues. The CDR3, as DNA: TGTGCCATCAGTGGGTCACGGGGGGTTAACACTGAAGCTTTCTTT. It translates to CAISGSRGVNTEAFF.

The J gene is TRBJ2-5, the V gene TRBV27, with TRBD2 matching 7 bases. This CDR3 contains 14 residues. From germline, CDR1 is MNHEY and CDR2 SMNVEV (reference sequence). Trimming took 4 bases from V and 11 from J; bases not matched to a gene: 13. CDR3 sequence reads: CASSSPAGSIQQYF. The CDR3 coding sequence is TGTGCCAGCAGTTCACCAGCGGGATCTATCCAGCAGTACTTC.

The gene calls are TRBV9 and TRBJ2-5; 7 bases map to TRBD2. CDR3 length: 17 residues. V shed 4 bases, J shed 1 base, and the junction held 13 bases outside the gene matches. Per the germline V gene, CDR1 is SGDLS and CDR2 is YYNGEE. The CDR3 spells CASSPKRREFFQETQYF. CDR3 coding DNA: TGTGCCAGCAGCCCCAAAAGGCGGGAGTTTTTCCAAGAGACCCAGTACTTC. Filled out from reference TRBV9 and TRBJ2-5, the complete variable domain reads DSGVTQTPKHLITATGQRVTLRCSPRSGDLSVYWYQQSLDQGLQFLIQYYNGEERAKGNILERFSAQQFPDLHSELNLSSLELGDSALYFCASSPKRREFFQETQYFGPGTRLLVL.

The chain employs TRBV6-1 and TRBJ1-2; tentative D call: TRBD1 (6 bases). The germline gives CDR1 MNHNS, CDR2 SASEGT. The CDR3 sequence is 13 residues long. V lost 3 bases, J lost 8 bases, and 13 bases lay in between. The CDR3: CASSEQGREGYTF. The CDR3, as DNA: TGTGCCAGCAGTGAGCAGGGGAGGGAAGGCTACACCTTC.

The V gene is TRBV2, the J gene TRBJ2-1; D is uncertain. V was cut by 6 bases and J by 0 bases, with 6 bases left in between. CDR1 and CDR2 from the germline V gene are SNHLY and FYNNEI. The CDR3 consists of 13 residues. The CDR3 sequence: CASSRSSYNEQFF. The CDR3 DNA sequence: TGTGCCAGCAGCCGGAGCTCCTACAATGAGCAGTTCTTC.

Only one count was recorded for this clone. This sequence joins TRBV6-5 and TRBJ1-1; D ambiguous. This CDR3 region has 15 residues. V was pared by 4 bases and J by 4 bases, with 16 bases between. Germline V gives CDR1 MNHEY, CDR2 SVGAGI. The CDR3 sequence is CASSSSWRRSTEAFF. CDR3 in DNA: TGTGCCAGCAGTTCCTCCTGGAGACGCAGCACTGAAGCTTTCTTT.

This clone was seen a handful of times. This chain uses TRBV5-6 with TRBJ1-2; TRBD1 is a possible D gene (6 bases). There are 17 residues in the CDR3. Trimming removed 1 base from V and 2 bases from J, with 18 bases in between. From germline, CDR1 is SGHDT and CDR2 YYEEEE. The chain's CDR3 is CASSLLDSRGLNYGYTF. The CDR3 nucleotides read TGTGCCAGCAGCTTGTTGGACAGCCGGGGACTAAACTATGGCTACACCTTC.

This clone is a singleton in its sample. V and J are TRBV6-6 and TRBJ2-7; possible D gene TRBD2, 6 bases. CDR1 MNHNY and CDR2 SVGAGI come from the germline V gene (reference sequence). With 8 bases removed from V and 3 bases from J, the gap between germline ends came to 17 bases. The CDR3 extends over 14 amino acids. In nucleotides, the CDR3 is TGTGCCAGCCATCCGACGGGCGGGAACTACGAGCAGTACTTC. Protein: CASHPTGGNYEQYF.

The CDR3 here is CASSFERVSYNEQFF. The CDR3 nucleotides are TGCGCCAGCAGCTTTGAGCGGGTCTCCTACAATGAGCAGTTCTTC. This chain connects TRBV5-1 to TRBJ2-1; weak D call: TRBD2 (6 bases). The CDR3 contains 15 residues. The V gene's germline CDR1 is SGHRS and CDR2 YFSETQ. Deletions cut 2 bases from V and 0 bases from J, with 9 bases between.

This rearrangement joins TRBV27 to TRBJ1-1; D may be TRBD1 (6 bases). The germline V gene has CDR1 MNHEY and CDR2 SMNVEV (reference sequence). Trimming removed 6 bases at V and 4 bases at J, with 18 bases between. The CDR3 covers 15 residues. The CDR3 sequence: CASRLRGGARTEAFF. CDR3 in DNA: TGTGCCAGCAGATTGCGTGGGGGGGCGCGCACTGAAGCTTTCTTT.

The chain couples TRBV11-2 to TRBJ2-2; 13 bases agree with TRBD2. Germline V gives CDR1 SGHAT, CDR2 FQNNGV. This CDR3 is 15 amino acids long. J lost 13 bases, V lost 8 bases, and 13 bases had no gene match. The CDR3 region is CASVGTGLAGDGLFF. In DNA, the CDR3 is TGTGCCAGCGTAGGGACCGGACTAGCGGGAGATGGGCTGTTTTTT.

The rearrangement uses TRBV7-2 and TRBJ2-3, with 10 bases identical to TRBD1. Germline V lookup: CDR1 SGHTA, CDR2 FQGNSA. Losses at the gene ends were 4 bases for V and 7 bases for J; bases not matched to a gene: 8. CDR3 size: 15 residues. For the CDR3, the DNA is TGTGCCAGCAGCTCCCCCGACAGGGGGCCAAATACGCAGTATTTT. It specifies CASSSPDRGPNTQYF.

The J gene is TRBJ2-5, the V gene TRBV9, with D perhaps assigned TRBD1 or TRBD2 (5 bases each). Trimming shortened V by 0 bases and J by 5 bases, and 8 bases separated the two germline ends. The CDR3 totals 13 residues. The germline gives CDR1 SGDLS, CDR2 YYNGEE. The CDR3, as DNA: TGTGCCAGCAGCGTAGGGGGGTTCGAGACCCAGTACTTC. Translated: CASSVGGFETQYF.

V is TRBV7-9 and J is TRBJ1-4; D not resolved. From germline, CDR1 is SEHNR and CDR2 FQNEAQ (reference sequence). The V end lost 5 bases, the J end lost 12 bases, and 19 bases lay between the germline ends. The CDR3 extends over 14 amino acids. DNA of the CDR3: TGTGCCAGCAGCCGAGAGGACCGTGCCCTTCAACTGTTTTTT. This codes for CASSREDRALQLFF.

This clone was picked up one time. The rearrangement joins TRBV10-2 to TRBJ2-3; 11 bases fit TRBD2. V shed 5 bases, J shed 0 bases, and the junction held 1 base outside the gene matches. The germline V gene has CDR1 WSHSY and CDR2 SAAADI. CDR3 length: 15 residues. CDR3 residues: CASSRLAGSTDTQYF. The CDR3 DNA reads as TGCGCCAGCAGTCGACTAGCGGGAAGCACAGATACGCAGTATTTT.

The gene calls are TRBV27 and TRBJ2-1; TRBD2 matches 13 bases. The CDR3 runs 15 residues. Losses at the gene ends were 3 bases for V and 10 bases for J; bases not matched to a gene: 6. Germline V CDR1 and CDR2: MNHEY, SMNVEV (reference sequence). CDR3 bases: TGTGCCAGCAGTTTTGGACTAGCGGGAGTAGGGGAGCAGTTCTTC. Translating gives CASSFGLAGVGEQFF.

The chain is built from TRBV19 and TRBJ2-3; no reliable D call. The V and J ends lost 4 bases and 2 bases respectively, with 13 bases between them. The CDR3 loop spans 15 amino acids. The germline CDR1 and CDR2 sequences are LNHDA and SQIVND (reference sequence). CDR3 DNA: TGTGCCAGTAGTACCTCGACCGCTCTCACAGATACGCAGTATTTT. Its translation is CASSTSTALTDTQYF. Looking up the rest from reference TRBV19 and TRBJ2-3 gives the full variable domain: DGGITQSPKYLFRKEGQNVTLSCEQNLNHDAMYWYRQDPGQGLRLIYYSQIVNDFQKGDIAEGYSVSREKKESFPLTVTSAQKNPTAFYLCASSTSTALTDTQYFGPGTRLTVL.

The rearrangement links TRBV11-3 to TRBJ1-1; a possible D gene is TRBD1 (6 bases). CDR3 length: 14 amino acids. Germline V gives CDR1 SGHNT, CDR2 YENEEA. Trimming stripped 8 bases from V and 4 bases from J, with 17 bases between. DNA of the CDR3: TGTGCCAGCTCCCCGAGGGGGACCAGCACTGAAGCTTTCTTT. Protein sequence: CASSPRGTSTEAFF.

The chain carries TRBV6-5 and TRBJ2-7; D not certain. Deletions cut 0 bases from V and 7 bases from J, with 7 bases between. The CDR3 sequence is 12 residues long. Germline lookup yields CDR1 MNHEY and CDR2 SVGAGI. CDR3 bases: TGTGCCAGCAGTTACTCGAGAGGTGAGCAGTACTTC. Protein sequence: CASSYSRGEQYF.

As DNA, the CDR3 is TGCGCCAGCAGTTTAGACGGAGGATTCTCCTATAATTCACCCCTCCACTTT. Its protein is CASSLDGGFSYNSPLHF. The chain recombines TRBV5-1 with TRBJ1-6, with D uncertain. Germline-derived CDR1 and CDR2 are SGHRS and YFSETQ. Between the trimmed V and J ends, which lost 5 bases and 0 bases, there was a span of 15 bases. There are 17 residues in the CDR3.

The chain joins TRBV19 to TRBJ2-2; no clear D gene. CDR1 and CDR2 from the germline V gene are LNHDA and SQIVND (reference sequence). V was pared by 7 bases and J by 0 bases, with 9 bases between. The CDR3 loop spans 14 amino acids. This chain's CDR3 is CASNAGANTGELFF. The CDR3, as DNA: TGTGCCAGTAACGCAGGTGCGAACACCGGGGAGCTGTTTTTT.

The chain links TRBV2 to TRBJ1-1; TRBD1 might be the D (5 bases). Trimming left V 8 bases short and J 0 bases short, with 16 bases between. This CDR3 is 15 amino acids long. Germline assignment: CDR1 SNHLY and CDR2 FYNNEI. The CDR3 DNA is TGTGCCAGCGAGCAGGGACCACCCCTGAACACTGAAGCTTTCTTT. Its translation: CASEQGPPLNTEAFF.